The 28 T cell receptor beta chains presented below share a single source sample, sequenced in a study of cytomegalovirus exposure and HLA in healthy donors. 60 Vbeta and 13 Jbeta primers were used in PCR. Assay: immunoSEQ multiplex PCR; the TCRdb copy retains only in-frame clones and omits some. In the table there are about 160,000 clones, around 88% of which are singletons. Sequenced sample: PBMCs. All receptors come from a woman between 18 and 30 years old in good health and CMV-seronegative.

This chain uses TRBV28 with TRBJ2-1; TRBD2 matches at 10 bases. Germline-derived CDR1 and CDR2 are MDHEN and SYDVKM. The CDR3 is made up of 15 amino acids. J gave up 8 bases and V 2 bases, and 6 bases lay outside the gene matches. The CDR3 nucleotides read TGTGCCAGCAGTTTACAGCGGGGGGGCTCGGATGAGCAGTTCTTC. It is translated as CASSLQRGGSDEQFF.

V gene TRBV9 combines with J gene TRBJ1-2; 7 bases are shared with TRBD1. Trimming at V came to 3 bases and at J to 4 bases, leaving 9 bases not matched to a gene. Germline lookup yields CDR1 SGDLS and CDR2 YYNGEE. This CDR3 comprises 15 residues. The CDR3 sequence: CASSAETGPIYGYTF. Here the CDR3 DNA reads TGTGCCAGCAGCGCCGAGACAGGGCCAATCTATGGCTACACCTTC.

V usage is TRBV25-1 and J usage is TRBJ1-2; D remains unclear. The CDR3 is 14 residues long. The V end lost 2 bases, the J end lost 5 bases, and 12 bases lay between the germline ends. Germline V gene lookup returns CDR1 MGHDK and CDR2 SYGVNS. The CDR3: CASSEGVGAYGYTF. The CDR3 DNA reads TGTGCCAGCAGTGAAGGCGTAGGAGCTTATGGCTACACCTTC.

A few counts support this clone. This chain links TRBV7-9 with TRBJ2-6; TRBD1 matches at 7 bases. Germline CDR1 SEHNR, CDR2 FQNEAQ (reference sequence). CDR3 length: 16 residues. The V gene end was trimmed by 3 bases and the J gene end by 2 bases; junction bases not matched to a gene: 4. The CDR3 DNA is TGTGCCAGCAGCTTCGACACAGGGGCTGGGGCCAACGTCCTGACTTTC. Protein sequence: CASSFDTGAGANVLTF.

This chain connects TRBV5-1 to TRBJ1-4, with 7 bases lining up with TRBD1. CDR3 length: 14 residues. Germline CDR1 is SGHRS and CDR2 is YFSETQ. Germline trimming cut 2 bases from V and 3 bases from J; bases unmatched to any gene: 1. CDR3 loop: CASSFGTANEKLFF. In DNA, the CDR3 is TGCGCCAGCAGCTTCGGGACAGCTAATGAAAAACTGTTTTTT. The whole variable domain, filled in from reference TRBV5-1 and TRBJ1-4, reads KAGVTQTPRYLIKTRGQQVTLSCSPISGHRSVSWYQQTPGQGLQFLFEYFSETQRNKGNFPGRFSGRQFSNSRSEMNVSTLELGDSALYLCASSFGTANEKLFFGSGTQLSVL.

This sequence joins TRBV6-6 and TRBJ1-4; the match to TRBD1 covers 7 bases. The germline gives CDR1 MNHNY, CDR2 SVGAGI (reference sequence). This CDR3 has 15 amino acids. V lost 8 bases and J lost 8; bases outside the gene matches: 14. DNA for the CDR3: TGTGCCAGCTCGAACAGGGGCCAAGGGGGAGAAAAACTGTTTTTT. The encoded protein is CASSNRGQGGEKLFF.

The CDR3 sequence: CASSEPGFDTGELFF. CDR3 DNA: TGTGCCAGCAGTGAGCCCGGTTTCGACACCGGGGAGCTGTTTTTT. The rearrangement links TRBV6-1 to TRBJ1-3; no firm D call. The J call may be faulty, since TRBJ2-2 better matches the DNA end. Germline CDR1 and CDR2: MNHNS and SASEGT. CDR3 length: 15 amino acids.

The V and J genes are TRBV30 and TRBJ1-2, with 8 bases identical to TRBD1. The CDR3 contains 14 residues. The J segment lost 5 bases and the V segment lost 1 base, leaving 6 bases of the junction unmatched. Germline V CDR1 and CDR2: GTSNPN, SVGIG (reference sequence). CDR3 protein: CAWSAQGAGYGYTF. For the CDR3, the DNA is TGTGCCTGGAGTGCGCAGGGGGCGGGGTATGGCTACACCTTC.

This sequence joins TRBV6-5 and TRBJ2-5, with D tentatively TRBD1 (5 bases). The length of the CDR3 is 14 residues. The V gene lost 2 bases and the J gene lost 3 bases, with 10 bases spanning the gap. From germline, CDR1 is MNHEY and CDR2 SVGAGI. The CDR3 sequence: CASSYGQGKETQYF. The CDR3 nucleotides read TGTGCCAGCAGTTACGGGCAGGGCAAAGAGACCCAGTACTTC.

CDR3 amino acids: CASSPGTSVSEQFF. Here the CDR3 DNA reads TGTGCCAGCAGTCCCGGGACTAGCGTCAGTGAGCAGTTCTTC. The chain employs TRBV2 and TRBJ2-1, with 10 bases that match TRBD2. This CDR3 is built from 14 residues. J lost 9 bases, V lost 5 bases, and 7 bases had no gene match. Germline V gene sequence: CDR1 SNHLY, CDR2 FYNNEI.

The chain has TRBV5-6 and TRBJ2-2, with 13 bases matching TRBD2. The CDR3 is made up of 18 amino acids. Germline CDR1 reads SGHDT; CDR2 reads YYEEEE. V dropped 3 bases and J dropped 7; count of bases not matched to a gene: 12. This CDR3 reads CASSSGTSGKGAGGELFF. The CDR3 bases are TGTGCCAGCAGCTCAGGGACTAGCGGGAAGGGAGCCGGCGGGGAGCTGTTTTTT.

The V call is TRBV4-1, the J call TRBJ2-1; 9 bases fit TRBD1. Germline V lookup: CDR1 MGHRA, CDR2 YSYEKL. The CDR3 consists of 15 residues. Trimming at V came to 4 bases and at J to 8 bases, leaving 9 bases not matched to a gene. In DNA, the CDR3 is TGCGCCAGCAGCCGCGGGACAGGGAGGATCTATGAGCAGTTCTTC. This sequence encodes CASSRGTGRIYEQFF.

The chain links TRBV29-1 to TRBJ2-1; the match to TRBD1 covers 7 bases. CDR3 length equals 12 residues. The ends lost 8 bases at V and 7 bases at J; junction bases unmatched: 8. Germline V CDR1 and CDR2: SQVTM, ANQGSEA. The CDR3 nucleotides are TGCAGCAACTTGGGCAGGGGGAATGAGCAGTTCTTC. It encodes CSNLGRGNEQFF.

The V and J genes are TRBV5-1 and TRBJ1-4, with D unresolved. Per germline, CDR1 SGHRS and CDR2 YFSETQ. This CDR3 has 15 amino acids. The V gene lost 6 bases and the J gene lost 0 bases, with 12 bases spanning the gap. This chain's CDR3 is CASNLGAATNEKLFF. DNA of the CDR3: TGCGCCAGCAATTTGGGAGCCGCAACTAATGAAAAACTGTTTTTT.

This chain connects TRBV27 to TRBJ2-1; weak D call: TRBD2 (5 bases). V was pared by 3 bases and J by 4 bases, with 16 bases between. The CDR3 length is 16 residues. In germline, CDR1 is MNHEY, CDR2 SMNVEV (reference sequence). The CDR3 reads CASSFRGGGVYNEQFF. In DNA, the CDR3 is TGTGCCAGCAGTTTTCGAGGTGGAGGAGTTTACAATGAGCAGTTCTTC.

V is TRBV9 and J is TRBJ1-5, with D tentatively TRBD1 (6 bases). CDR3 length equals 15 residues. The germline V gene encodes CDR1 SGDLS and CDR2 YYNGEE. The ends were cut back, 0 bases at V and 3 bases at J, with 10 bases in the middle. The CDR3, as DNA: TGTGCCAGCAGCGTAGACATGGGGGCCAATCAGCCCCAGCATTTT. Its translation is CASSVDMGANQPQHF.

The V call is TRBV11-3, the J call TRBJ2-2; 8 positions match TRBD1. The J segment lost 4 bases and the V segment lost 6 bases, leaving 7 bases of the junction unmatched. The germline CDR1 and CDR2 sequences are SGHNT and YENEEA. This CDR3 is built from 15 residues. The CDR3 is CASSSGTGITGELFF. Written as DNA, the CDR3 is TGTGCCAGCAGTTCCGGGACAGGTATCACCGGGGAGCTGTTTTTT.

This clone has just a few counts. V gene TRBV2 combines with J gene TRBJ2-7; TRBD2 might be the D (6 bases). Between the trimmed V and J ends, which lost 0 bases and 8 bases, there was a span of 11 bases. Germline CDR1 reads SNHLY; CDR2 reads FYNNEI. The CDR3 has 13 residues. The CDR3 protein is CASSEADGGQQYF. DNA for the CDR3: TGTGCCAGCAGTGAAGCTGACGGGGGACAGCAGTACTTC. The variable domain in full, with the rest retrieved from reference TRBV2 and TRBJ2-7, is EPEVTQTPSHQVTQMGQEVILRCVPISNHLYFYWYRQILGQKVEFLVSFYNNEISEKSEIFDDQFSVERPDGSNFTLKIRSTKLEDSAMYFCASSEADGGQQYFGPGTRLTVT.

This rearrangement joins TRBV15 to TRBJ2-5; D not certain. Germline lookup yields CDR1 LNHNV and CDR2 YYDKDF (reference sequence). The CDR3 is made up of 13 amino acids. V was shortened by 0 bases and J by 1 base, with 3 bases between the two germline ends. The DNA of the CDR3 is TGTGCCACCAGCAGAGACAGCCAAGAGACCCAGTACTTC. As protein: CATSRDSQETQYF.

V and J are TRBV7-9 and TRBJ2-7; the D gene is possibly TRBD2 (6 bases). CDR3 length: 14 amino acids. The germline V and J ends were trimmed by 3 bases and 2 bases, with 11 bases remaining between them. Germline CDR1 is SEHNR and CDR2 is FQNEAQ (reference sequence). CDR3 region: CASSLGGPTYEQYF. CDR3 nucleotide sequence: TGTGCCAGCAGCTTGGGGGGACCCACCTACGAGCAGTACTTC.

This chain joins TRBV5-8 and TRBJ1-3; D uncertain. The ends were cut back, 1 base at V and 3 bases at J, with 5 bases in the middle. CDR3 length: 13 residues. Germline values: CDR1 SGHTS, CDR2 YDEGEE. CDR3 coding DNA: TGTGCCAGCAGCTTGCACAGTGGAAACACCATATATTTT. This sequence encodes CASSLHSGNTIYF.

The CDR3 here is CASVSSAGEQFF. In nucleotides, the CDR3 is TGTGCCAGCGTTTCCTCAGCGGGTGAGCAGTTCTTC. The gene calls are TRBV6-5 and TRBJ2-1; possibly TRBD2 for D (6 bases). CDR1 is MNHEY, CDR2 SVGAGI, per germline. Trimming left V 8 bases short and J 9 bases short, with 14 bases between. The CDR3 runs 12 residues.

V and J are TRBV10-2 and TRBJ2-1; D uncertain. The CDR3 is 11 amino acids. Trimming stripped 10 bases from V and 4 bases from J, with 8 bases between. CDR1 WSHSY and CDR2 SAAADI come from the germline V gene. The CDR3 nucleotides are TGCGCCACCGACTCGTACAATGAGCAGTTCTTC. Protein product: CATDSYNEQFF.

This chain connects TRBV9 to TRBJ1-2; TRBD1 might be the D (6 bases). The CDR3 runs 14 residues. The germline V gene has CDR1 SGDLS and CDR2 YYNGEE. Trimming removed 4 bases from V and 2 bases from J, with 12 bases in between. The CDR3 coding sequence is TGTGCCAGCAGCCCGCAGGGGACCAACTATGGCTACACCTTC. Encoded protein: CASSPQGTNYGYTF.

The genes are TRBV4-1 and TRBJ2-1; D may be TRBD1 (5 bases). Per the germline V gene, CDR1 is MGHRA and CDR2 is YSYEKL. The CDR3 covers 15 residues. V was shortened by 1 base and J by 7 bases, with 14 bases between the two germline ends. The CDR3 sequence is CASSQGPLKGNEQFF. The CDR3 coding sequence is TGCGCCAGCAGCCAAGGACCCCTCAAGGGGAATGAGCAGTTCTTC.

The chain couples TRBV6-1 to TRBJ1-1; the D gene is possibly TRBD1 (6 bases). Germline V gives CDR1 MNHNS, CDR2 SASEGT. V dropped 4 bases and J dropped 1 base, with 13 bases sitting between them. This CDR3 has 15 amino acids. CDR3 amino acids: CASSAMTGSNTEAFF. The DNA for the CDR3 is TGTGCCAGCAGTGCTATGACAGGTTCGAACACTGAAGCTTTCTTT.

The rearrangement joins TRBV28 to TRBJ2-3; 8 bases align to TRBD1. The germline V gene has CDR1 MDHEN and CDR2 SYDVKM. Losses at the gene ends were 6 bases for V and 4 bases for J; bases not matched to a gene: 3. The CDR3 totals 13 residues. The CDR3 loop is CASSPTGADTQYF. The DNA for the CDR3 is TGTGCCAGCAGCCCGACAGGGGCAGATACGCAGTATTTT.

The table lists this clone with a count of one. This rearrangement joins TRBV6-1 to TRBJ2-7; 9 bases agree with TRBD1. V gave up 8 bases and J gave up 1 base; unmatched junction bases: 9. This CDR3 is 15 amino acids long. Germline CDR1 MNHNS, CDR2 SASEGT. The CDR3 spells CASRTGGQGSYEQYF. In nucleotides, the CDR3 is TGTGCCAGCCGCACAGGTGGACAGGGGTCCTACGAGCAGTACTTC.